The clone carrying this T cell receptor (beta chain) was recorded many times. The antigen is undetermined. RNA transcripts served as the template for amplifying TCR beta CDR3 regions. HTBI primers were used for first-round RT-PCR of the TCR CDR3. TCRdb independently ran MiXCR on the multiplex PCR reads; one entry per CDR3 protein. The sample carries some 760,000 distinct CDR3 sequences, roughly 15% recorded once. The CDR3 sequence is 14 residues long. Germline loops: CDR1 DFQATT, CDR2 SNEGSKA (reference sequence). Trimming took off 2 bases at V and 0 bases at J, with 11 bases between the two ends. The sample belongs to a study of T cells in Graves' hyperthyroidism and ophthalmopathy. Exclusion of patients followed from uncontrolled infection, other autoimmune disease, pregnancy or lactation. Based on clinical symptoms, serum thyroxine and TRAb, thyroid ultrasound and orbital computed tomography, diagnoses were reached.

Study-level points and caveats: Stable hyperthyroidism was separated from ophthalmopathy by a model based on 13 V-J features. Peripheral blood also featured most of the thyroid clonotypes expanded above 0.001.

This chain connects TRBV20-1 to TRBJ2-7; the D gene is possibly TRBD1 (6 bases). Sequenced: blood. This sequence was found in a woman between 18 and 29 years old with Graves' hyperthyroidism. CDR3 nucleotide sequence: TGCAGTGCTAGACGGACAGCGAGCTCCTACGAGCAGTACTTC. It translates to CSARRTASSYEQYF.